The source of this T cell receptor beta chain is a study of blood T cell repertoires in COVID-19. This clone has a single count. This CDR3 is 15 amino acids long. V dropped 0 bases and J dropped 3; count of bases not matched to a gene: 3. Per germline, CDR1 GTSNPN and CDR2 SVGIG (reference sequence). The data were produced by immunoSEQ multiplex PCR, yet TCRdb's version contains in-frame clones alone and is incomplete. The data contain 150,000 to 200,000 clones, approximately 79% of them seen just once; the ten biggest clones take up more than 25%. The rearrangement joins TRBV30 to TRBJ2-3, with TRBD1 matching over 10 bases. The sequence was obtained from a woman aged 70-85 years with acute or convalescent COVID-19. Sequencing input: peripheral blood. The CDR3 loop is CAWSVGGQGTDTQYF. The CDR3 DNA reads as TGTGCCTGGAGTGTAGGGGGACAGGGGACAGATACGCAGTATTTT.